This section outlines one TCR beta chain sequence together with its context. The antigen remains undetermined. Treatment indicated: oral pan-JAK inhibitor, 5-10 mg twice daily. The study team obtained lesional scalp punch biopsies and peripheral blood from alopecia areata patients. Sorting from PBMCs produced CD4+ and CD8+ T cells. The sample belongs to a study of CD8+ T cells in alopecia areata. Study in general: Severity scoring for treated patients was based on the percentage of affected scalp area.

The authors extracted RNA and reverse transcribed it into cDNA as the sequencing template. Profiling relied on immunoSEQ multiplex PCR, and the TCRdb table lists in-frame clones only, not all of them. In the table there are about 180,000 clones, about 47% of which are singletons. General observations from the study: It was observed that many expanded lesional clones persisted in scalp and blood during tofacitinib.

The origin of this receptor is a human donor with alopecia areata. The sequencing used CD8+ T cells sorted from blood, collected around week 54, from a patient treated with tofacitinib.

The CDR3 sequence is CASRAGRSGHGQFF. For the CDR3, the DNA is TGCGCCAGCAGGGCGGGCCGTTCGGGACATGGGCAGTTCTTC. The rearrangement links TRBV5-1 to TRBJ2-1; tentative D call: TRBD1 (6 bases). The germline V and J ends were trimmed by 5 bases and 12 bases, with 21 bases remaining between them. The CDR3 runs 14 residues. CDR1 and CDR2 from the germline V gene are SGHRS and YFSETQ.